Listed here is a single T cell receptor (beta chain). Antigen: not known. This sample stems from a study of OX40 agonist ivuxolimab in advanced cancers. Regarding the study as a whole: In the 0.1 to 3.0 mg/kg range, CD4+ and CD8+ blood T cells had expanded clonally by week 6.

Germline trimming cut 5 bases from V and 5 bases from J; bases unmatched to any gene: 5. CDR3 size: 15 residues. Per the germline V gene, CDR1 is LNHDA and CDR2 is SQIVND (reference sequence). TCRdb's copy holds only in-frame clones and misses some; the assay was immunoSEQ multiplex PCR. The table shows 74,000 or so clones, with 75% to 90% occurring only once. This TCR was recovered from an adult with an advanced solid tumor such as melanoma, head and neck, liver or kidney cancer. Sequencing was performed on CD4+ or CD8+ T cells sorted from blood, taken in a trial of the OX40 agonist ivuxolimab. The chain employs TRBV19 and TRBJ2-3; 12 bases align to TRBD2. CDR3 amino acids: CASSFGLAGRDTQYF. Here the CDR3 DNA reads TGTGCCAGTAGTTTTGGACTAGCGGGACGAGATACGCAGTATTTT. Supplemented by reference TRBV19 and TRBJ2-3, the full variable domain reads DGGITQSPKYLFRKEGQNVTLSCEQNLNHDAMYWYRQDPGQGLRLIYYSQIVNDFQKGDIAEGYSVSREKKESFPLTVTSAQKNPTAFYLCASSFGLAGRDTQYFGPGTRLTVL.